The subject of this entry is one TCR beta chain. Its target is unknown. They built TCR cDNA with 5'RACE template switching, a step that put in a universal primer site and UMIs. TCRdb independently ran MiXCR on the 5' RACE reads; one entry per CDR3 protein. The sample lists hundreds of thousands of distinct CDR3 sequences, 13% occurring once. This sample was included in a study of T cells after yellow fever vaccination. Study results and caveats: Only a minor proportion of clonotypes was detected across both CD4 and CD8 compartments. Faster peaking, at day 5 versus 15, marked a secondary response that was weaker.

The germline gives CDR1 SEHNR, CDR2 FQNEAQ (reference sequence). The CDR3 sequence is 15 residues long. V lost 5 bases and J lost 0; bases outside the gene matches: 4. The sequencing used PBMCs, collected on the day of the yellow fever booster vaccination. The origin of this receptor is a man aged 30 to 45 who received the YFV17D yellow fever vaccine. The chain combines TRBV7-9 with TRBJ2-3, with TRBD2 identical over 8 bases. CDR3 loop: CASSRLAQSTDTQYF. The DNA for the CDR3 is TGTGCCAGCAGCCGACTAGCGCAGAGCACAGATACGCAGTATTTT.